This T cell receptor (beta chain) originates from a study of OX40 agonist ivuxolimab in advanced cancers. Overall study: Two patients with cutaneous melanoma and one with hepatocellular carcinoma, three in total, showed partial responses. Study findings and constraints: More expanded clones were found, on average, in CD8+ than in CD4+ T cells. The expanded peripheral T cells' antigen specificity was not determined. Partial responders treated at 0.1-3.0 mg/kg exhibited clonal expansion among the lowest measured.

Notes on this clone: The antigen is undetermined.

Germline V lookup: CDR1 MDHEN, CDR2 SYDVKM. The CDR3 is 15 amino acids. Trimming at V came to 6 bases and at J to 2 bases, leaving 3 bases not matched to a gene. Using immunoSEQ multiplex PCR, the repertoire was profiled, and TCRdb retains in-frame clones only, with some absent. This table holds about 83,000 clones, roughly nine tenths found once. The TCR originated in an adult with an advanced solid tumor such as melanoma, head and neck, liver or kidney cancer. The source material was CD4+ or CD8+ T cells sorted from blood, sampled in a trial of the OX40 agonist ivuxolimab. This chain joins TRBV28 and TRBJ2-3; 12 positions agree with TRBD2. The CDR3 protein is CASRTSGSLTDTQYF. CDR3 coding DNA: TGTGCCAGCAGGACTAGCGGGAGTCTCACAGATACGCAGTATTTT.